The T cell receptor beta chain under discussion was sequenced for a study of T cell repertoires in aging, cancer and after chemotherapy. A mixed TRB-A/B primer pool amplified rearranged TRB by multiplex touch-down PCR. TCRdb reanalysed the multiplex PCR reads using MiXCR and keeps one entry per CDR3 protein. Of approximately 500 distinct CDR3 sequences in the sample, around a quarter were seen once. As to this clonotype: Its antigen is still unknown. A much bigger clone sits one base away, suggesting this may be a read error.

This CDR3 is 14 amino acids long. In germline, CDR1 is DFQATT, CDR2 SNEGSKA (reference sequence). Amplification of TCR beta used genomic DNA extracted from peripheral blood. Study-wide results and caveats: Compared with age-matched healthy donors, untreated hematological or solid cancer patients showed higher blood TCR clonality.

This sequence was found in a human donor with a solid tumor. The V call is TRBV20-1, the J call TRBJ1-2; a possible D gene is TRBD1 (5 bases). Sequences were obtained from blood. The CDR3 DNA follows: TGCAGTGCTAGAGATGTGACAGCAGGCTATGGCCACACCTTC. Its translation is CSARDVTAGYGHTF.